This entry describes one T cell receptor beta chain. V lost 2 bases and J lost 7, with 10 bases in between. Germline-derived CDR1 and CDR2 are SGDLS and YYNGEE. This CDR3 is built from 14 residues. Libraries were prepared by immunoSEQ multiplex PCR; TCRdb keeps only in-frame clonotypes and omits some of them. This table has 40,000 to 60,000 clones, over 60% appearing once. The entry originates in a study of OX40 agonist ivuxolimab in advanced cancers. V is TRBV9 and J is TRBJ1-6; no definite D call. This TCR was recovered from an adult with an advanced solid tumor such as melanoma, head and neck, liver or kidney cancer. Sequencing was performed on CD4+ or CD8+ T cells sorted from blood, taken in a trial of the OX40 agonist ivuxolimab. The CDR3 region is CASSVRVSNSPLHF. The CDR3 bases are TGTGCCAGCAGCGTGCGGGTCTCCAATTCACCCCTCCACTTT.